Included here is one T cell receptor (beta chain) sequence, with context. This record comes from a study of T cell changes during pregnancy in multiple sclerosis. Trimming removed 1 base at V and 4 bases at J, with 4 bases between. This CDR3 spans 12 amino acids. Germline-derived CDR1 and CDR2 are SGHAT and FQNNGV. Sequencing was performed with immunoSEQ multiplex PCR; in TCRdb, only in-frame clones are kept and a portion is missing. The data show about 67,000 clones, with around 92% seen just once and 2% to 2.5% held by the top ten. The V call is TRBV11-2, the J call TRBJ1-1; no firm D call. The receptor comes from a female donor with multiple sclerosis, enrolled in a pregnancy study. The sequencing used peripheral blood, collected in the first trimester of pregnancy. The CDR3 spells CASSLVSTEAFF. DNA for the CDR3: TGTGCCAGCAGCTTAGTTAGCACTGAAGCTTTCTTT.